Following are 26 T cell receptor beta chains from one sample sequenced in a study of T cell repertoires in cytomegalovirus infection. The antigens these receptors bind are not known. From the reads, TCRdb called clonotypes with MiXCR, one entry per CDR3 protein. This table holds 360,000 or so distinct CDR3 sequences, about 32% found once. This material consisted of cultured PBMCs, taken from culture after CMV antigen stimulation. Source of these receptors: a human donor in good health (CMV status not recorded). Some clones in this sample may be carry-over from other donors' samples.

The V call is TRBV20-1, the J call TRBJ1-2; TRBD1 aligns across 10 bases. The CDR3 length is 13 residues. The junction had 0 bases not matched to a gene; V was cut back by 1 base and J by 4 bases. Germline V gene lookup returns CDR1 DFQATT and CDR2 SNEGSKA (reference sequence). Written as DNA, the CDR3 is TGCAGTGCTAGAGGACAGGGGGCCTATGGCTACACCTTC. Translated: CSARGQGAYGYTF.

V and J are TRBV12-3 or TRBV12-4 and TRBJ2-1; tentative D call: TRBD1 (6 bases). Trimming removed 6 bases from V and 9 bases from J, with 21 bases in between. This CDR3 comprises 15 residues. CDR3 loop: CASSFDGTREGEQFF. The CDR3 DNA reads as TGTGCCAGCAGCTTCGACGGGACACGGGAAGGTGAGCAGTTCTTC.

A few counts support this clonotype. The chain is built from TRBV11-2 and TRBJ2-7, with TRBD2 matching over 10 bases. Germline trimming cut 6 bases from V and 7 bases from J; bases unmatched to any gene: 12. The CDR3 runs 15 residues. Germline CDR1 reads SGHAT; CDR2 reads FQNNGV. The CDR3 DNA is TGTGCCAGCAGTCACCTACTAGCGGGACAAGGTGAGCAGTACTTC. Its protein is CASSHLLAGQGEQYF.

This clonotype was recorded at least ten times. The chain links TRBV12-3 or TRBV12-4 to TRBJ2-1; perhaps D is TRBD1 or TRBD2 (6 bases each). The ends were cut back, 3 bases at V and 4 bases at J, with 13 bases in the middle. The CDR3 covers 15 residues. CDR3 DNA sequence: TGTGCCAGCAGTTTGGAGGGGGGCATATACAATGAGCAGTTCTTC. This translates into CASSLEGGIYNEQFF.

The chain combines TRBV27 with TRBJ2-1; D is possibly TRBD2 (5 bases). V dropped 3 bases and J dropped 6 bases, with 15 bases sitting between them. The CDR3 runs to 15 residues. CDR1 and CDR2 from the germline V gene are MNHEY and SMNVEV (reference sequence). CDR3 sequence reads: CASSLEPLGFNEQFF. In nucleotides, the CDR3 is TGTGCCAGCAGTTTGGAGCCACTAGGTTTCAATGAGCAGTTCTTC.

The table lists this clonotype with many counts. This sequence joins TRBV7-2 and TRBJ2-7, with TRBD2 matching 10 bases. The CDR3 sequence is 16 residues long. Per the germline V gene, CDR1 is SGHTA and CDR2 is FQGNSA. With V trimmed by 1 base and J by 0 bases, 3 bases remained unmatched. As DNA, the CDR3 is TGTGCCAGCAGCTTAGATCCTAGCGGGAGCTCCTACGAGCAGTACGTC. This translates into CASSLDPSGSSYEQYV.

Only a few counts were recorded for this clonotype. The chain recombines TRBV4-1 with TRBJ2-3; possibly TRBD1 or TRBD2 for D (5 bases each). This CDR3 comprises 17 residues. Trimming removed 1 base at V and 0 bases at J, with 14 bases between. From germline, CDR1 is MGHRA and CDR2 YSYEKL. CDR3 loop: CASSQVGEPLSTDTQYF. For the CDR3, the DNA is TGCGCCAGCAGCCAAGTAGGGGAGCCTCTTAGCACAGATACGCAGTATTTT.

This clonotype was seen ten or more times. The rearrangement uses TRBV7-2 and TRBJ2-1; D might be TRBD2 (5 bases). Germline CDR1 and CDR2: SGHTA and FQGNSA. This CDR3 has 15 residues. V was pared by 4 bases and J by 4 bases, with 14 bases between. The DNA of the CDR3 is TGTGCCAGCAGCTCGGACTTAAACCGTTACAATGAGCAGTTCTTC. Translated: CASSSDLNRYNEQFF.

This clonotype was detected ten times or more. The V gene is TRBV7-6, the J gene TRBJ2-1, with 10 bases matching TRBD2. The CDR3 runs to 16 residues. The germline V gene encodes CDR1 SGHVS and CDR2 FNYEAQ. J was trimmed by 7 bases and V by 1 base; bases with no gene match: 7. In DNA, the CDR3 is TGTGCCAGCAGCTTAGGAGCGGGAGGGTTGGGTAATGAGCAGTTCTTC. Protein sequence: CASSLGAGGLGNEQFF.

V gene TRBV7-9 combines with J gene TRBJ2-3, with 11 bases matching TRBD2. This CDR3 is 18 amino acids long. Germline V CDR1 and CDR2: SEHNR, FQNEAQ (reference sequence). V lost 5 bases and J lost 3; bases outside the gene matches: 13. CDR3 in DNA: TGTGCCAGCAGCCCTGGTAGCGGGAGGGCCTTAGTAACAGATACGCAGTATTTT. Protein sequence: CASSPGSGRALVTDTQYF.

The rearrangement uses TRBV7-9 and TRBJ2-1; 8 bases match TRBD2. V was clipped by 5 bases and J by 4 bases; unmatched bases: 10. CDR1 and CDR2 (germline): SEHNR, FQNEAQ (reference sequence). This CDR3 is built from 16 residues. Here the CDR3 reads CASSLSGTERYNEQFF. The CDR3 DNA sequence: TGTGCCAGCAGCCTTAGCGGGACGGAACGTTACAATGAGCAGTTCTTC.

In this sample, this clonotype turned up a few times. This chain links TRBV7-8 with TRBJ2-5; 14 bases are a match to TRBD2. Germline V gene data show CDR1 as SGHVS and CDR2 as FQNEAQ. CDR3 size: 17 residues. Germline trimming cut 1 base from V and 2 bases from J; bases unmatched to any gene: 3. The CDR3 reads CASSLGLAGGWQETQYF. The CDR3 DNA reads TGTGCCAGCAGCTTAGGACTAGCGGGAGGGTGGCAAGAGACCCAGTACTTC. The full variable domain, completed using reference TRBV7-8 and TRBJ2-5, is GAGVSQSPRYKVAKRGQDVALRCDPISGHVSLFWYQQALGQGPEFLTYFQNEAQLDKSGLPSDRFFAERPEGSVSTLKIQRTQQEDSAVYLCASSLGLAGGWQETQYFGPGTRLLVL.

The chain links TRBV7-8 to TRBJ2-3; TRBD2 matches 7 bases. This CDR3 has 16 residues. Germline V gene sequence: CDR1 SGHVS, CDR2 FQNEAQ. V shed 2 bases and J 2 bases; nucleotides not matched to a gene: 7. CDR3 nucleotide sequence: TGTGCCAGCAGCTTAAATCTAGCGGAACCCACAGATACGCAGTATTTT. Amino acid sequence: CASSLNLAEPTDTQYF.

At least ten counts were recorded for this clonotype. CDR3 sequence reads: CASSTAPGTSGRNEQFF. The CDR3 region has the DNA TGTGCCAGCAGCACAGCCCCCGGGACTAGCGGAAGGAATGAGCAGTTCTTC. The chain employs TRBV7-2 and TRBJ2-1; 11 bases align to TRBD2. V dropped 5 bases and J dropped 7; count of bases not matched to a gene: 13. The CDR3 extends over 17 amino acids. CDR1 and CDR2 from the germline V gene are SGHTA and FQGNSA.

This clonotype was recorded a few times. The chain recombines TRBV5-6 with TRBJ1-1; D is undetermined. There are 12 residues in the CDR3. The germline V and J ends were trimmed by 7 bases and 7 bases, with 14 bases remaining between them. The germline gives CDR1 SGHDT, CDR2 YYEEEE. CDR3 sequence reads: CASGRRSFEAFF. In nucleotides, the CDR3 is TGTGCCAGCGGGCGTCGGTCGTTTGAAGCTTTCTTT.

The CDR3 region is CASSGFRETQYF. In DNA, the CDR3 is TGTGCCAGCAGCGGGTTCCGGGAGACCCAGTACTTC. V and J are TRBV6-5 and TRBJ2-5; D is uncertain. Germline CDR1 MNHEY, CDR2 SVGAGI. With 6 bases removed from V and 5 bases from J, the gap between germline ends came to 10 bases. The CDR3 is 12 residues long.

The chain has TRBV24-1 and TRBJ1-1; D may be TRBD1 (5 bases). V was cut by 7 bases and J by 6 bases, with 14 bases left in between. CDR1 is KGHDR and CDR2 is SFDVKD in the germline V gene. The CDR3 has 13 amino acids. This CDR3 is CATSGTDGPEAFF. As DNA, the CDR3 is TGTGCCACCAGCGGGACGGATGGCCCTGAAGCTTTCTTT.

In this sample, this clonotype turned up a few times. The chain links TRBV7-9 to TRBJ2-1; tentatively, D is TRBD1 or TRBD2 (5 bases each). The length of the CDR3 is 14 residues. Trimming removed 5 bases from V and 2 bases from J, with 10 bases in between. CDR1 is SEHNR and CDR2 is FQNEAQ in the germline V gene (reference sequence). CDR3 protein: CASSPRDPYNEQFF. Here the CDR3 DNA reads TGTGCCAGCAGCCCCAGGGACCCCTACAATGAGCAGTTCTTC.

This clonotype was seen a handful of times. An end of the junction does not agree with germline; a read error may underlie this. The rearrangement joins TRBV6-2 or TRBV6-3 to TRBJ1-2; D gene unclear. CDR3 length: 10 amino acids. The V gene's germline CDR1 is MNHEY and CDR2 SVGEGT. CDR3: CASSDYGYTF. CDR3 in DNA: TGTGCCAGCAGTGACTACGGCTACACCTTC.

This clonotype was picked up a small number of times. The chain couples TRBV5-1 to TRBJ2-3, with a weak D call TRBD1 (6 bases). The ends were cut back, 7 bases at V and 3 bases at J, with 18 bases in the middle. There are 15 residues in the CDR3. Germline V gene data show CDR1 as SGHRS and CDR2 as YFSETQ. The CDR3 sequence is CASASIQGSTDTQYF. Here the CDR3 DNA reads TGCGCCAGCGCAAGCATCCAGGGGAGTACAGATACGCAGTATTTT.

This clonotype was detected a few times. This rearrangement joins TRBV10-3 to TRBJ2-4; unclear D gene. The germline CDR1 and CDR2 sequences are ENHRY and SYGVKD. The V end was cut by 2 bases, the J end by 5 bases, with 7 bases between. There are 13 residues in the CDR3. CDR3 sequence (DNA): TGTGCCATCAGTGAGCCCGAAGAAAACATTCAGTACTTC. Protein sequence: CAISEPEENIQYF.

V usage is TRBV7-6 and J usage is TRBJ2-6; 9 bases agree with TRBD2. Looked up from germline, CDR1 is SGHVS and CDR2 is FNYEAQ. Trimming cost V 3 bases and J 1 base; bases outside gene matches: 7. The length of the CDR3 is 18 residues. The CDR3 reads CASSLREGTASGANVLTF. The CDR3 bases are TGTGCCAGCAGCTTGCGGGAGGGGACGGCGTCTGGGGCCAACGTCCTGACTTTC.

This clonotype was detected many times. The chain has TRBV12-3 or TRBV12-4 and TRBJ1-2; D is undetermined. Deletions cut 2 bases from V and 6 bases from J, with 13 bases between. The CDR3 length is 14 residues. The CDR3 DNA sequence: TGTGCCAGCAGTTTAAGGAACCATGGGAATGGCTACACCTTC. It specifies CASSLRNHGNGYTF.

This clonotype was recorded at least ten times. The rearrangement uses TRBV7-2 and TRBJ2-3; TRBD2 aligns across 12 bases. The CDR3 spans 16 residues. Germline-derived CDR1 and CDR2 are SGHTA and FQGNSA. V gave up 5 bases and J gave up 2 bases; unmatched junction bases: 5. The CDR3 bases are TGTGCCAGCAGCCCAGGGACTAGCGGGTACACAGATACGCAGTATTTT. Translated: CASSPGTSGYTDTQYF.

The V gene is TRBV18, the J gene TRBJ2-4, with a possible D match to TRBD1 (5 bases). V was shortened by 3 bases and J by 5 bases, with 11 bases between the two germline ends. The CDR3 length is 14 residues. The germline V gene has CDR1 KGHSH and CDR2 LQKENI. CDR3 bases: TGTGCCAGCTCACCTGAAACAGGTCAAAACATTCAGTACTTC. Translated, it gives CASSPETGQNIQYF.

This clonotype was seen a few times. The V gene is TRBV7-8, the J gene TRBJ1-1, with unresolved D. Trimming cost V 5 bases and J 0 bases, with 13 bases left between them. The CDR3 sequence is 15 residues long. Germline assignment: CDR1 SGHVS and CDR2 FQNEAQ. Here the CDR3 DNA reads TGTGCCAGCAGCCCGCACATAAACTTGAACACTGAAGCTTTCTTT. Its translation is CASSPHINLNTEAFF.